Listed below are T cell receptor beta chains from one sample, sequenced in a study of OX40 agonist ivuxolimab in advanced cancers. Sequenced by immunoSEQ multiplex PCR; TCRdb stores in-frame clones only, minus some. This sample yields roughly 28,000 clones, of which roughly nine tenths are seen a single time; about 9.4% belongs to the top ten. The material sequenced was CD4+ or CD8+ T cells sorted from blood, taken in a trial of the OX40 agonist ivuxolimab. The origin of the receptors is an adult with an advanced solid tumor such as melanoma, head and neck, liver or kidney cancer. Both conserved end residues are part of each CDR3. Fields, in order: D gene, J gene, V gene, clone size, CDR3 DNA, CDR3 protein. A D gene is named only where the DNA matches it firmly. Clone size appears in some rows only: once, few, many, or a class for an expanded clone.

NA	TRBJ1-1	TRBV5-6	NA	TGTGCCAGCAGCTTGTGGGGATCCCCTTATGCTTTCTTT	CASSLWGSPYAFF
TRBD1	TRBJ2-7	TRBV4-1	NA	TGCGCCAGCAGCCAAGATCCCCCAGGGGGAAGCTACGAGCAGTACTTC	CASSQDPPGGSYEQYF
TRBD1	TRBJ2-7	TRBV11-2	NA	TGTGCCAGCAGTATCAGACAGGGGGCGAGTGAGCAGTACTTC	CASSIRQGASEQYF
TRBD2	TRBJ2-6	TRBV23-1	NA	TGCGCCAGCAGTCCCCCATGCGGGGGGGAGATCAGTGGGGCCAACGTCCTGACTTTC	CASSPPCGGEISGANVLTF
NA	TRBJ1-1	TRBV6-6	NA	TGTGCCAGCAGCTCGAGCTTAATGAACACTGAAGCTTTCTTT	CASSSSLMNTEAFF
NA	TRBJ2-1	TRBV6-5	NA	TGTGCCAGCAGCAACAATAAGGACTCGGAGCAGTTCTTC	CASSNNKDSEQFF
NA	TRBJ2-1	TRBV7-8	NA	TGTGCCAGTAGAGGAGGCTCCTACAATGAGCAGTTCTTC	CASRGGSYNEQFF
TRBD1	TRBJ1-5	TRBV19	once	TGTGCCAGTAGTGCTCTACCGGGACAGGTAGTTAATAGCAATCAGCCCCAGCATTTT	CASSALPGQVVNSNQPQHF
TRBD1	TRBJ2-7	TRBV7-9	NA	TGTGCCAGCAGCCGACAGGGGAACTACGAGCAGTACTTC	CASSRQGNYEQYF
NA	TRBJ1-3	TRBV9	NA	TGTGCCAGCAGCGTAGATGGGGGGACTCACTCTGGAAACACCATATATTTT	CASSVDGGTHSGNTIYF
NA	TRBJ2-3	TRBV4-1	NA	TGCGCCAGCAGCCAAGTAGGGGGGGCAGATACGCAGTATTTT	CASSQVGGADTQYF
NA	TRBJ2-7	TRBV21-1	NA	TGTGCCAGCAGCGAAACAAGCCGGGGGCATTTGTTCTACGAGCAGTACTTC	CASSETSRGHLFYEQYF
TRBD2	TRBJ2-5	TRBV5-6	NA	TGTGCCAGCAGCTTGTCGGGACTAGCAGGGGAGACCCAGTACTTC	CASSLSGLAGETQYF
TRBD1	TRBJ2-7	TRBV28	NA	TGTGCCAGCAGTTTATTTGCCCGGGACAGGGAAGGGGAGCAGTACTTC	CASSLFARDREGEQYF
TRBD1	TRBJ2-2	TRBV28	NA	TGTGCCAGCAACTCCGGGACAGGGGGAACCGGGGAGCTGTTTTTT	CASNSGTGGTGELFF
TRBD1	TRBJ2-1	TRBV27	NA	TGTGCCAGCAGTCCCACCGGGACAGGGAACAATGAGCAGTTCTTC	CASSPTGTGNNEQFF